These T cell receptor beta chains were read from a single sample in a study of shared clonotypes between healthy human individuals. Generated by immunoSEQ multiplex PCR, the TCRdb table keeps only in-frame clones and is missing some. The sample has about 2.3 million clones; 93% are singletons. Sequenced input: naive CD4+ T cells from PBMCs. The receptors here all came from a man younger than 30 in good health. Some clones in this sample may be carry-over from other donors' samples. The CDR3 runs from the conserved cysteine through the conserved F or W. Each record gives: D gene, V gene, clone size, J gene, CDR3 protein, CDR3 DNA. The D gene is left open where the match is weak. Expanded clones get a size class; other rows say once, few or many, or leave the size out.

d_gene: TRBD1
v_gene: TRBV6-5
abundance: NA
j_gene: TRBJ1-5
CDR3aa: CASRRQGESQPQHF
CDR3nt: TGTGCCAGCAGGCGACAGGGGGAGAGTCAGCCCCAGCATTTT

d_gene: NA
v_gene: TRBV28
abundance: NA
j_gene: TRBJ1-4
CDR3aa: CASSTPGTLYEKLFF
CDR3nt: TGTGCCAGCAGCACCCCAGGGACTCTATATGAAAAACTGTTTTTT

d_gene: NA
v_gene: TRBV7-2
abundance: NA
j_gene: TRBJ2-3
CDR3aa: CASSFREGLDTQYF
CDR3nt: TGTGCCAGCAGCTTTCGTGAGGGGTTGGATACGCAGTATTTT

d_gene: NA
v_gene: TRBV10-3
abundance: NA
j_gene: TRBJ2-7
CDR3aa: CAIKAAASYEQYF
CDR3nt: TGTGCCATCAAGGCGGCAGCGTCCTACGAGCAGTACTTC

d_gene: TRBD1
v_gene: TRBV7-2
abundance: NA
j_gene: TRBJ1-1
CDR3aa: CASNLQARGSGTEAFF
CDR3nt: TGTGCCAGCAACCTCCAGGCCAGGGGGTCTGGGACTGAAGCTTTCTTT

d_gene: NA
v_gene: TRBV4-1
abundance: NA
j_gene: TRBJ2-2
CDR3aa: CASSQVPYSPGELFF
CDR3nt: TGCGCCAGCAGCCAAGTCCCCTATTCCCCCGGGGAGCTGTTTTTT

d_gene: TRBD1
v_gene: TRBV6-6
abundance: NA
j_gene: TRBJ2-3
CDR3aa: CASNRQGAPDTQYF
CDR3nt: TGTGCCAGCAACCGACAGGGGGCCCCAGATACGCAGTATTTT

d_gene: NA
v_gene: TRBV5-1
abundance: NA
j_gene: TRBJ1-1
CDR3aa: CASGTGQLNTEAFF
CDR3nt: TGCGCCAGCGGGACTGGACAGCTGAACACTGAAGCTTTCTTT

d_gene: TRBD1
v_gene: TRBV7-6
abundance: NA
j_gene: TRBJ1-2
CDR3aa: CASSLKAGAGQGAPNYGYTF
CDR3nt: TGTGCCAGCAGCTTAAAAGCGGGCGCGGGACAGGGGGCTCCTAACTATGGCTACACCTTC

d_gene: TRBD1
v_gene: TRBV27
abundance: NA
j_gene: TRBJ2-7
CDR3aa: CASSLLPGQGRDEQYF
CDR3nt: TGTGCCAGCAGTTTATTACCGGGACAGGGCAGGGACGAGCAGTACTTC

d_gene: NA
v_gene: TRBV6-5
abundance: NA
j_gene: TRBJ1-1
CDR3aa: CASSLRVYTEAFF
CDR3nt: TGTGCCAGCAGTCTACGGGTTTACACTGAAGCTTTCTTT

d_gene: NA
v_gene: TRBV30
abundance: NA
j_gene: TRBJ1-6
CDR3aa: CAAARGDF
CDR3nt: TGTGCCGCCGCGAGGGGAGACTTT

d_gene: TRBD2
v_gene: TRBV7-2
abundance: NA
j_gene: TRBJ2-1
CDR3aa: CASSSEAGGRNEQFF
CDR3nt: TGTGCCAGCAGCTCTGAAGCGGGAGGGCGGAATGAGCAGTTCTTC

d_gene: TRBD1
v_gene: TRBV19
abundance: NA
j_gene: TRBJ1-4
CDR3aa: CASSGARRQGDEKLFF
CDR3nt: TGTGCCAGTAGTGGGGCGCGGAGACAGGGCGATGAAAAACTGTTTTTT

d_gene: NA
v_gene: TRBV6-1
abundance: NA
j_gene: TRBJ1-5
CDR3aa: CASSLGGVGNQPQHF
CDR3nt: TGTGCCAGCTCCCTGGGAGGGGTCGGGAATCAGCCCCAGCATTTT

d_gene: NA
v_gene: TRBV7-3
abundance: NA
j_gene: TRBJ2-2
CDR3aa: CASSLSSNTGELFF
CDR3nt: TGTGCCAGCAGCTTAAGCTCGAACACCGGGGAGCTGTTTTTT

d_gene: TRBD2
v_gene: TRBV7-2
abundance: NA
j_gene: TRBJ2-7
CDR3aa: CASSRSGGASFHEQYF
CDR3nt: TGTGCCAGCAGCAGAAGCGGGGGCGCATCTTTTCACGAGCAGTACTTC

d_gene: TRBD2
v_gene: TRBV5-1
abundance: once
j_gene: TRBJ2-3
CDR3aa: CASSLSLAGGSTDTQYF
CDR3nt: TGCGCCAGCAGCTTGAGTCTAGCGGGAGGATCCACAGATACGCAGTATTTT

d_gene: NA
v_gene: TRBV10-2
abundance: NA
j_gene: TRBJ2-7
CDR3aa: CASSDEGLSYEQYF
CDR3nt: TGCGCCAGCAGTGATGAAGGCCTCTCCTACGAGCAGTACTTC

d_gene: TRBD2
v_gene: TRBV18
abundance: NA
j_gene: TRBJ2-3
CDR3aa: CASSPYSSGRASFADTQYF
CDR3nt: TGTGCCAGCTCACCATATTCCAGCGGGAGGGCCTCTTTCGCAGATACGCAGTATTTT

d_gene: NA
v_gene: TRBV6-1
abundance: once
j_gene: TRBJ2-5
CDR3aa: CASRRETQYF
CDR3nt: TGTGCCAGCAGAAGAGAGACCCAGTACTTC

d_gene: TRBD2
v_gene: TRBV19
abundance: NA
j_gene: TRBJ2-1
CDR3aa: CASSFRGSSSYNEQFF
CDR3nt: TGTGCCAGTAGTTTCCGCGGGAGTTCGTCCTACAATGAGCAGTTCTTC

d_gene: NA
v_gene: TRBV9
abundance: NA
j_gene: TRBJ1-1
CDR3aa: CASSVGSWNTEAFF
CDR3nt: TGTGCCAGCAGCGTAGGGAGTTGGAACACTGAAGCTTTCTTT

d_gene: NA
v_gene: TRBV5-1
abundance: NA
j_gene: TRBJ2-3
CDR3aa: CASSGTSTDTQYF
CDR3nt: TGCGCCAGCAGCGGGACTAGCACAGATACGCAGTATTTT

d_gene: TRBD1
v_gene: TRBV18
abundance: NA
j_gene: TRBJ1-4
CDR3aa: CASFRDRDEKLFF
CDR3nt: TGTGCCAGCTTCCGGGACAGGGATGAAAAACTGTTTTTT

d_gene: NA
v_gene: TRBV25-1
abundance: NA
j_gene: TRBJ2-5
CDR3aa: CASSVQETQYF
CDR3nt: TGTGCCAGCAGTGTTCAAGAGACCCAGTACTTC

d_gene: NA
v_gene: TRBV7-2
abundance: NA
j_gene: TRBJ1-3
CDR3aa: CASSNGGGAGNTIYF
CDR3nt: TGTGCCAGCAGCAATGGGGGGGGTGCCGGAAACACCATATATTTT

d_gene: TRBD2
v_gene: TRBV9
abundance: NA
j_gene: TRBJ2-3
CDR3aa: CASSVSGRTDTQYF
CDR3nt: TGTGCCAGCAGCGTCAGCGGGAGGACAGATACGCAGTATTTT

d_gene: TRBD1
v_gene: TRBV7-3
abundance: NA
j_gene: TRBJ1-1
CDR3aa: CASSFSGGNTEAFF
CDR3nt: TGTGCCAGCAGCTTCTCAGGGGGTAACACTGAAGCTTTCTTT

d_gene: NA
v_gene: TRBV5-1
abundance: NA
j_gene: TRBJ1-4
CDR3aa: CASAQGPATNEKLFF
CDR3nt: TGCGCCAGCGCCCAGGGACCGGCAACTAATGAAAAACTGTTTTTT

d_gene: NA
v_gene: TRBV30
abundance: NA
j_gene: TRBJ2-2
CDR3aa: CASGHRNTGELFF
CDR3nt: TGTGCCTCGGGACACCGGAACACCGGGGAGCTGTTTTTT

d_gene: TRBD1
v_gene: TRBV14
abundance: once
j_gene: TRBJ2-7
CDR3aa: CASSWTGVEQYF
CDR3nt: TGTGCCAGCAGCTGGACAGGGGTCGAGCAGTACTTC

d_gene: NA
v_gene: TRBV19
abundance: NA
j_gene: TRBJ1-5
CDR3aa: CASSGDSNQPQHF
CDR3nt: TGTGCCAGTAGCGGTGATAGCAATCAGCCCCAGCATTTT

d_gene: TRBD1
v_gene: TRBV4-3
abundance: NA
j_gene: TRBJ2-7
CDR3aa: CASSRDRGYEQYF
CDR3nt: TGCGCCAGCAGCCGGGACAGGGGTTACGAGCAGTACTTC

d_gene: TRBD1
v_gene: TRBV9
abundance: NA
j_gene: TRBJ2-7
CDR3aa: CASSVGDRASYEQYF
CDR3nt: TGTGCCAGCAGCGTGGGGGACAGAGCTTCCTACGAGCAGTACTTC

d_gene: NA
v_gene: TRBV18
abundance: NA
j_gene: TRBJ1-4
CDR3aa: CASSPQGPTNEKLFF
CDR3nt: TGTGCCAGCTCACCCCAGGGGCCAACTAATGAAAAACTGTTTTTT

d_gene: NA
v_gene: TRBV9
abundance: NA
j_gene: TRBJ2-3
CDR3aa: CASTHGLLADTQYF
CDR3nt: TGTGCCAGCACCCACGGTCTTCTGGCAGATACGCAGTATTTT

d_gene: TRBD1
v_gene: TRBV27
abundance: NA
j_gene: TRBJ1-2
CDR3aa: CASRRQGLIYGYTF
CDR3nt: TGTGCCAGCAGACGACAGGGGCTGATCTATGGCTACACCTTC

d_gene: TRBD1
v_gene: TRBV5-1
abundance: NA
j_gene: TRBJ2-5
CDR3aa: CASSPGTGETQYF
CDR3nt: TGCGCCAGCAGCCCCGGGACAGGAGAGACCCAGTACTTC

d_gene: TRBD1
v_gene: TRBV7-2
abundance: NA
j_gene: TRBJ2-2
CDR3aa: CASSTRTGTGELFF
CDR3nt: TGTGCCAGCAGCACCCGGACAGGGACCGGGGAGCTGTTTTTT

d_gene: TRBD2
v_gene: TRBV10-1
abundance: once
j_gene: TRBJ2-1
CDR3aa: CASSEGGLAGESYNEQFF
CDR3nt: TGCGCCAGCAGTGAGGGCGGACTAGCGGGGGAGTCCTACAATGAGCAGTTCTTC

d_gene: NA
v_gene: TRBV29-1
abundance: NA
j_gene: TRBJ1-2
CDR3aa: CSVVAGDGYTF
CDR3nt: TGCAGCGTTGTGGCTGGGGATGGCTACACCTTC

d_gene: NA
v_gene: TRBV5-6
abundance: NA
j_gene: TRBJ1-3
CDR3aa: CASREQGSSGNTIYF
CDR3nt: TGTGCCAGCAGGGAACAGGGTAGCTCTGGAAACACCATATATTTT

d_gene: TRBD2
v_gene: TRBV5-4
abundance: NA
j_gene: TRBJ2-1
CDR3aa: CASSLAGLAGVSQFF
CDR3nt: TGTGCCAGCAGCTTGGCGGGACTAGCGGGAGTTTCTCAGTTCTTC

d_gene: TRBD1
v_gene: TRBV27
abundance: NA
j_gene: TRBJ2-7
CDR3aa: CASSSGQGYEQYF
CDR3nt: TGTGCCAGCAGTTCGGGACAGGGGTACGAGCAGTACTTC

d_gene: NA
v_gene: TRBV5-1
abundance: NA
j_gene: TRBJ2-7
CDR3aa: CASRESGTLYEQYF
CDR3nt: TGCGCCAGCAGGGAATCCGGGACACTCTACGAGCAGTACTTC

d_gene: NA
v_gene: TRBV29-1
abundance: NA
j_gene: TRBJ2-2
CDR3aa: CSVGPRENTGELFF
CDR3nt: TGCAGCGTTGGGCCTAGGGAGAACACCGGGGAGCTGTTTTTT

d_gene: TRBD1
v_gene: TRBV19
abundance: NA
j_gene: TRBJ1-1
CDR3aa: CASSRDRGAFEAFF
CDR3nt: TGTGCCAGTAGTAGGGACAGGGGGGCCTTTGAAGCTTTCTTT

d_gene: NA
v_gene: TRBV21-1
abundance: NA
j_gene: TRBJ2-6
CDR3aa: CASSKDAPSGANVLTF
CDR3nt: TGTGCCAGCAGCAAAGATGCCCCCTCTGGGGCCAACGTCCTGACTTTC

d_gene: TRBD1
v_gene: TRBV6-5
abundance: NA
j_gene: TRBJ2-5
CDR3aa: CASSYRQGKETQYF
CDR3nt: TGTGCCAGCAGTTACAGACAGGGAAAAGAGACCCAGTACTTC